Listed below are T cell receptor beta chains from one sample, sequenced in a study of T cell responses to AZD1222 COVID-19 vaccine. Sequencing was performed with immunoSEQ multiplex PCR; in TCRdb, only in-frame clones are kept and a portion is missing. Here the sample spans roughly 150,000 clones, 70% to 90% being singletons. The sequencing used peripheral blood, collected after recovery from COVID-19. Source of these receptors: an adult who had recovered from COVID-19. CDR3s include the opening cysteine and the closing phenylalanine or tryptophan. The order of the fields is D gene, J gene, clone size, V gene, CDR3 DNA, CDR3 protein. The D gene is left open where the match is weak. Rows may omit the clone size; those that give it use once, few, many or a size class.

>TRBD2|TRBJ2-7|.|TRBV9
TGTGCCAGCAGCCAAACTAGCGGAGCCATATACGAGCAGTACTTC
CASSQTSGAIYEQYF
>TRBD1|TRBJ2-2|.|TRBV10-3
TGTGCCACCAGACAGGGGACGAACACCGGGGAGCTGTTTTTT
CATRQGTNTGELFF
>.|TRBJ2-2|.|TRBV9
TGTGCCAGCAGCGTAGCTACGTATGGGGGTTCGAACACCGGGGAGCTGTTTTTT
CASSVATYGGSNTGELFF
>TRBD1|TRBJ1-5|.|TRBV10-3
TGTGCCATCAGCCGGGACAGCGAGGGGCCCCAGCATTTT
CAISRDSEGPQHF
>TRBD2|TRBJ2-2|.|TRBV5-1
TGCGCCAGCAGCCCCTCATGGGCTAGCGGGGGCGTCGGGGAGCTGTTTTTT
CASSPSWASGGVGELFF
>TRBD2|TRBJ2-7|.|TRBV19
TGTGCCAGTAGCCCGTTAGGTCTGCGGGGGGTACGCGACGAGCAGTACTTC
CASSPLGLRGVRDEQYF
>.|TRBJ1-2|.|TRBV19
TGTGCCAGTAGTGTTAAAGTGGTCCAGGGGTATGGCTACACCTTC
CASSVKVVQGYGYTF
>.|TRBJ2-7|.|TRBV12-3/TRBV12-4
TGTGCCAGCAGTCCCTCGGTGCCTTACGAGCAGTACTTC
CASSPSVPYEQYF
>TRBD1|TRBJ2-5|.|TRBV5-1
TGCGCCAGCAGCCGAAGCGACAGGGGGAATCAAGAGACCCAGTACTTC
CASSRSDRGNQETQYF
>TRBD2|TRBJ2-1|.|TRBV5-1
TGCGCCAGCAGCTTGAGCGGGGGTTCGATTGAGCAGTTCTTC
CASSLSGGSIEQFF
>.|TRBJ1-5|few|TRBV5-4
TGTGCCAGCAGCTTGGCAGGGATGAATCAGCCCCAGCATTTT
CASSLAGMNQPQHF
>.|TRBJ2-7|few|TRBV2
TGTGCCAGCAGTGTCAGGGCACAGGGCCCCTACGAGCAGTACTTC
CASSVRAQGPYEQYF
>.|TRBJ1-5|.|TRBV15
TGTGCCACCAGCAGAGAGGTAGGGGACAATCAGCCCCAGCATTTT
CATSREVGDNQPQHF
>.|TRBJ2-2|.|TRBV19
TGTGCCAGTAGTATAGGGGTGGACACCGGGGAGCTGTTTTTT
CASSIGVDTGELFF
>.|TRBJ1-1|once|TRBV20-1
TGCAGTGCGACGGACTACACTGAAGCTTTCTTT
CSATDYTEAFF
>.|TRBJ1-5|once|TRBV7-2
TGTGCCAGCAGCTTAGGGGGGGCCAATCAGCCCCAGCATTTT
CASSLGGANQPQHF
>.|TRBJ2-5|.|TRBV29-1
TGCAGCGTTGCCCTAAGAGGGGATGGAGAGACCCAGTACTTC
CSVALRGDGETQYF
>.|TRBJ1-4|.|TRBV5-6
TGTGCCAGTCGATTGTTCTCGACGGAAAATGAAAAACTGTTTTTT
CASRLFSTENEKLFF
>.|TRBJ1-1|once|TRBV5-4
TGTGCCAGCAGCTTAGGGGTCACTGAAGCTTTCTTT
CASSLGVTEAFF
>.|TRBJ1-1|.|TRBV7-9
TGTGCCAGCAGCTTCACACAGGGTAACACTGAAGCTTTCTTT
CASSFTQGNTEAFF
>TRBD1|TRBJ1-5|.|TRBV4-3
TGCGCCAGCAGCCAATCCGGGACAGGGAATCAGCCCCAGCATTTT
CASSQSGTGNQPQHF
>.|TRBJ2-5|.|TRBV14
TGTGCCAGCAGCTTCCGGGACATCCAAGAGACCCAGTACTTC
CASSFRDIQETQYF
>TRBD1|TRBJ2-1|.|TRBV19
TGTGCCAGTAGAGCCGGGACAGGGTTTAATGAGCAGTTCTTC
CASRAGTGFNEQFF
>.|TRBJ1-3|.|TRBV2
TGTGCCAGCTCTCGGACACTTTCTGGAAACACCATATATTTT
CASSRTLSGNTIYF
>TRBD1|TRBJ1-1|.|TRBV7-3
TGTGCCAGCAGCCCTGGGGCAGGGGGCTATAACACTGAAGCTTTCTTT
CASSPGAGGYNTEAFF
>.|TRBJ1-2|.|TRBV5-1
TGCGCCAGCAGCCCCGCCATTCCTTCCGGGACGTTGCCTTATGGCTACACCTTC
CASSPAIPSGTLPYGYTF
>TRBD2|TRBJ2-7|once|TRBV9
TGTGCCAGCAGCGTAGCCCCCGGGGGGTCCGGTTCCTACGAGCAGTACTTC
CASSVAPGGSGSYEQYF
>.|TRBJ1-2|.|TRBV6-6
TGTGCCAGCACCCTGGGAGCTAACTATGGCTACACCTTC
CASTLGANYGYTF
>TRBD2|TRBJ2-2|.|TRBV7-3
TGTGCCAGCAGCCCTAGGTTAGCGGGGGCGAACGGGGAGCTGTTTTTT
CASSPRLAGANGELFF